Here is one T cell receptor beta chain with its context. The antigen is undetermined. Germline-derived CDR1 and CDR2 are SNHLY and FYNNEI. V lost 6 bases and J lost 3; bases outside the gene matches: 8. The CDR3 loop spans 14 amino acids. The PCR employed 60 Vbeta primers together with 13 Jbeta primers. Authors' data handling: Approximately 11 million of the 80 million or so unique TCR beta chains counted in a later analysis were shared. TCRdb's table, derived via immunoSEQ multiplex PCR, lists solely in-frame clones and lacks some. That table gives V, J and clone size, and the DNA gave D and trimming. The sample shows approximately 190,000 clones, roughly 68% of them seen only once. The data derive from a study of cytomegalovirus exposure and HLA in healthy donors. Study results and caveats: Productive status was seen about 90% or about 30% of the time for most TCR beta V segments in an earlier analysis. The study designated roughly 160 TCR beta chains cytomegalovirus-associated.

Input material: PBMCs. The origin of this receptor is a woman aged 25 to 45 in good health and CMV-seronegative. V and J are TRBV2 and TRBJ2-7; 7 nucleotides line up with TRBD1. The CDR3 region has the DNA TGTGCCAGCAGCGCACAGGGGTTTCTCTACGAGCAGTACTTC. Its protein is CASSAQGFLYEQYF.